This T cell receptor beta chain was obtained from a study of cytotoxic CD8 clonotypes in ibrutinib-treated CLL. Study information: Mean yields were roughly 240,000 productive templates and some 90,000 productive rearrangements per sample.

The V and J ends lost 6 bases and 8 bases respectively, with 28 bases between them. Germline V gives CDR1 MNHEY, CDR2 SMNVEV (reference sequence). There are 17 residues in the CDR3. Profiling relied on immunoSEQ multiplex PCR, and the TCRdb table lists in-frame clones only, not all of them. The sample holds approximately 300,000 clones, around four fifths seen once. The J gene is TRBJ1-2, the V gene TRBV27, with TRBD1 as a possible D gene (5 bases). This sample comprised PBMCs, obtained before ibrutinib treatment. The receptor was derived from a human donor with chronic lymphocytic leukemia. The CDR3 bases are TGTGCCAGCAGCCCGACCGCCTCGGCCGGGGCTTTGTGGGGCTACACCTTC. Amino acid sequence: CASSPTASAGALWGYTF.